This T cell receptor beta chain was documented in a study of shared clonotypes between healthy human individuals. The repertoire was sequenced with immunoSEQ multiplex PCR; TCRdb's copy has only in-frame clones and lacks some. The sample consists of 2 million to 3 million clones, approximately 93% of them appearing once. A few counts support this clone. Its target is unknown. The junction departs from the called germline gene at one end, perhaps through a read error. The V gene's germline CDR1 is GTSNPN and CDR2 SVGIG (reference sequence). The CDR3 length is 10 residues. Study-level findings and limits: The sharing of 5% to 6.5% of naive CD4 clonotypes was seen across several donors. Though the depth was large, rarefaction showed that sorted-subset sequencing was incomplete. Owing to a small donor count, the genetic and exposure-history diversity represented was limited.

The chain combines TRBV30 with TRBJ1-1; D is uncertain. The clonotype comes from a man between 18 and 35 years old in good health. Some clones in this sample may be carry-over from other donors' samples. The sample comprised naive CD4+ T cells from PBMCs. Subset meaning: CD45RA+ positively selected. The CDR3: CAWSTPHPHF. CDR3 DNA: TGTGCCTGGAGCACGCCCCACCCCCACTTT. The entire variable domain, with the rest obtained from reference TRBV30 and TRBJ1-1, is as follows: SQTIHQWPATLVQPVGSPLSLECTVEGTSNPNLYWYRQAAGRGLQLLFYSVGIGQISSEVPQNLSASRPQDRQFILSSKKLLLSDSGFYLCAWSTPHPHFGQGTRLTVV.